Below are 22 T cell receptor beta chains sequenced from a single sample in a study of blood T cells in healthy people across ages. The use of a sample-barcoded 5' primer and a J-beta primer mix characterized a second PCR of about 7 to 12 cycles. TCRdb analysed the 5' RACE reads with MiXCR anew, one entry per CDR3 protein. The sample holds about 780,000 distinct CDR3 sequences, around 62% seen once. Specimen: blood. The receptors originated from a man younger than 45 in good health.

This chain uses TRBV7-2 with TRBJ1-4; D is uncertain. CDR3 length: 15 residues. Trimming shortened V by 5 bases and J by 4 bases, and 14 bases separated the two germline ends. In germline, CDR1 is SGHTA, CDR2 FQGNSA. For the CDR3, the DNA is TGTGCCAGCAGCCCACCACCAGTGGGTAATGAAAAACTGTTTTTT. Residues: CASSPPPVGNEKLFF.

The V and J genes are TRBV7-3 and TRBJ2-2; D remains ambiguous. The CDR3 totals 11 residues. V was cut by 4 bases and J by 6 bases, with 3 bases left in between. From germline, CDR1 is SGHTA and CDR2 FQGTGA. This chain's CDR3 is CASSWAGELFF. CDR3 nucleotides: TGTGCCAGCAGCTGGGCCGGGGAGCTGTTTTTT.

Details on this clonotype: Relative to the germline gene, one junction end is altered; a read error may explain this. The chain has TRBV4-3 and TRBJ2-5; D is unresolved. The J call may be mistaken, given a closer DNA end match to TRBJ2-7. This CDR3 is 14 amino acids long. Germline CDR1 reads LGHNA; CDR2 reads YSLEER. The DNA for the CDR3 is TGCGCCAGCAGCCAAACCTCAGCCTCCGACGAGCAGTACTTC. This translates into CASSQTSASDEQYF.

The CDR3: CATSRARTGLGDTGELFF. In DNA form, the CDR3 reads TGTGCCACCAGCAGAGCCCGCACGGGACTAGGGGACACCGGGGAGCTGTTTTTT. The chain links TRBV15 to TRBJ2-2; TRBD2 matches 8 bases. CDR3 length: 18 residues. Unmatched junction bases numbered 10, after V lost 1 base and J lost 3 bases. The germline V gene has CDR1 LNHNV and CDR2 YYDKDF (reference sequence).

Notes on this clonotype: A read error may account for a junction end that differs from germline. The chain uses TRBV4-2 and TRBJ2-7; 12 bases agree with TRBD2. CDR3 length: 17 amino acids. Germline CDR1 LGHNA, CDR2 YNFKEQ. The CDR3 DNA reads TGTGCCAGTAGCCAGCTCACTAGCGGGGGGCTCCCCTACGAGCAGTACTTC. This encodes CASSQLTSGGLPYEQYF.

In its sample, this clonotype was seen a few times. The V call is TRBV7-2, the J call TRBJ2-3; 12 bases are shared with TRBD2. Trimming at V came to 5 bases and at J to 7 bases, leaving 7 bases not matched to a gene. CDR1 SGHTA and CDR2 FQGNSA come from the germline V gene. This CDR3 comprises 15 residues. CDR3 sequence reads: CASSPSSGGAYTQYF. CDR3 coding DNA: TGTGCCAGCAGCCCATCTAGCGGGGGGGCTTATACGCAGTATTTT.

J is TRBJ2-3 and V is TRBV5-4; 12 positions agree with TRBD2. Germline lookup yields CDR1 SGHNT and CDR2 YYREEE (reference sequence). The CDR3 consists of 16 residues. Trimming removed 3 bases from V and 4 bases from J; junction bases left unmatched: 6. The DNA for the CDR3 is TGTGCCAGCAGCTCAATGACTAGCGGGGGCGCAGATACGCAGTATTTT. Translated: CASSSMTSGGADTQYF.

The V call is TRBV20-1, the J call TRBJ2-3; 12 nucleotides agree with TRBD2. Trimming cost V 4 bases and J 6 bases; bases outside gene matches: 5. CDR3 length equals 14 residues. In germline, CDR1 is DFQATT, CDR2 SNEGSKA (reference sequence). The CDR3: CSATSGGVGDTQYF. As DNA, the CDR3 is TGCAGTGCTACTAGCGGGGGGGTAGGGGATACGCAGTATTTT.

The chain combines TRBV4-2 with TRBJ2-5, with 7 bases that match TRBD2. Matching the DNA end better, TRBJ2-7 makes the J call doubtful. Germline-derived CDR1 and CDR2 are LGHNA and YNFKEQ. The CDR3 length is 16 residues. The chain's CDR3 is CASSQGGGLGLYEQYF. CDR3 nucleotides: TGTGCCAGCAGCCAAGGGGGGGGTTTGGGACTTTACGAGCAGTACTTC.

This chain connects TRBV20-1 to TRBJ2-5; D remains ambiguous. The CDR3 is 15 residues long. V lost 0 bases, J lost 4 bases, and 15 bases lay in between. Germline lookup yields CDR1 DFQATT and CDR2 SNEGSKA (reference sequence). The CDR3 DNA is TGCAGTGCTAGAGATCCTAAGGGCAGTCCAGAGACCCAGTACTTC. Translating gives CSARDPKGSPETQYF.

This clonotype appeared a single time. The chain joins TRBV4-3 to TRBJ2-1; D might be TRBD1 (6 bases). The J call may be in error: the DNA end matches TRBJ2-7 better. Germline V lookup: CDR1 LGHNA, CDR2 YSLEER. The CDR3 sequence is 18 residues long. CDR3 sequence: CASSQDADRLSSYNEQYF. CDR3 nucleotides: TGCGCCAGCAGCCAAGATGCGGACAGACTCTCCTCCTACAATGAGCAGTACTTC.

The chain links TRBV3-1 to TRBJ2-7; 9 bases are a match to TRBD1. V shed 1 base, J shed 5 bases, and the junction held 6 bases outside the gene matches. The CDR3 consists of 15 residues. Germline V gene data show CDR1 as LGHDT and CDR2 as YNNKEL (reference sequence). The CDR3 region is CASSQGEGQGHEQYF. The CDR3 nucleotides are TGTGCCAGCAGCCAAGGGGAGGGACAGGGCCACGAGCAGTACTTC.

V gene TRBV4-2 combines with J gene TRBJ1-2, with 9 bases matching TRBD1. Germline V gene data show CDR1 as LGHNA and CDR2 as YNFKEQ. V shed 0 bases, J shed 8 bases, and the junction held 7 bases outside the gene matches. The CDR3 covers 15 residues. CDR3 amino acids: CASSQDSQGAGGYTF. The DNA of the CDR3 is TGTGCCAGCAGCCAAGATTCACAGGGGGCCGGGGGCTACACCTTC.

This clonotype was recorded a few times. The chain is built from TRBV7-2 and TRBJ2-7; 7 bases line up with TRBD2. Germline V gene lookup returns CDR1 SGHTA and CDR2 FQGNSA. The CDR3 has 15 residues. V was pared by 0 bases and J by 0 bases, with 2 bases of the junction left unmatched. For the CDR3, the DNA is TGTGCCAGCAGCTTAGCGCCGGGGGGCTCCTACGAGCAGTACTTC. This encodes CASSLAPGGSYEQYF.

The CDR3 reads CASSVDGSISYNSPLHF. CDR3 sequence (DNA): TGTGCCAGCAGCGTCGACGGTAGCATCTCCTATAATTCACCCCTCCACTTT. The chain is built from TRBV9 and TRBJ1-6, with D hard to call. V was shortened by 2 bases and J by 0 bases, with 12 bases between the two germline ends. CDR1 SGDLS and CDR2 YYNGEE come from the germline V gene. The CDR3 length is 17 residues.

V and J are TRBV5-1 and TRBJ2-3, with TRBD1 matching over 8 bases. The CDR3 length is 14 residues. Germline values: CDR1 SGHRS, CDR2 YFSETQ. Trimming cost V 3 bases and J 4 bases; bases outside gene matches: 4. The chain's CDR3 is CASSSMTGADTQYF. In DNA form, the CDR3 reads TGCGCCAGCAGCTCGATGACAGGGGCAGATACGCAGTATTTT.

This chain joins TRBV4-2 and TRBJ2-7, with 8 bases matching TRBD2. Germline CDR1 is LGHNA and CDR2 is YNFKEQ. With V trimmed by 7 bases and J by 3 bases, 17 bases remained unmatched. The CDR3 has 17 residues. Here the CDR3 DNA reads TGTGCCAGCATTCAAAACTCCGGGAGCGGGGGCTACTACGAGCAGTACTTC. Its protein product is CASIQNSGSGGYYEQYF.

This clonotype appeared once. The chain uses TRBV9 and TRBJ1-5, with D possibly being TRBD1 (6 bases). The length of the CDR3 is 14 residues. Looked up from germline, CDR1 is SGDLS and CDR2 is YYNGEE. V was shortened by 0 bases and J by 5 bases, with 9 bases between the two germline ends. This CDR3 is CASSVGGGDQPQHF. The CDR3, as DNA: TGTGCCAGCAGCGTAGGAGGGGGGGATCAGCCCCAGCATTTT.

The CDR3 is CASSSPTGGPFGEQFF. Written as DNA, the CDR3 is TGTGCCAGCAGCTCCCCGACAGGGGGACCCTTTGGTGAGCAGTTCTTC. This chain links TRBV7-9 with TRBJ2-1; TRBD1 matches at 9 bases. The junction had 13 bases not matched to a gene; V was cut back by 4 bases and J by 9 bases. CDR1 is SEHNR and CDR2 is FQNEAQ in the germline V gene (reference sequence). This CDR3 region has 16 residues.

This clonotype was seen a handful of times. This CDR3 is CASSPGTGVNTDTQYF. The CDR3 coding sequence is TGCGCCAGCAGCCCCGGGACAGGGGTTAACACAGATACGCAGTATTTT. This chain uses TRBV5-1 with TRBJ2-3; 10 bases agree with TRBD1. Germline V gene sequence: CDR1 SGHRS, CDR2 YFSETQ. The CDR3 has 16 residues. With 4 bases clipped from V and 2 bases from J, the junction kept 7 bases outside the gene matches.

This clonotype has just a few counts. The genes are TRBV11-3 and TRBJ2-1; the match to TRBD1 covers 8 bases. The junction had 6 bases not matched to a gene; V was cut back by 4 bases and J by 7 bases. Per the germline V gene, CDR1 is SGHNT and CDR2 is YENEEA. CDR3 length: 14 residues. CDR3 sequence: CASSSRTGLNEQFF. In nucleotides, the CDR3 is TGTGCCAGCAGCTCTCGGACAGGGCTGAATGAGCAGTTCTTC.

The chain has TRBV6-2 or TRBV6-3 and TRBJ2-7; no clear D. This CDR3 spans 13 amino acids. The germline V and J ends were trimmed by 1 base and 5 bases, with 9 bases remaining between them. In germline, CDR1 is MNHEY, CDR2 SVGEGT. The CDR3 region is CASSYFDSNEQYF. CDR3 DNA: TGTGCCAGCAGTTACTTTGACTCAAACGAGCAGTACTTC.